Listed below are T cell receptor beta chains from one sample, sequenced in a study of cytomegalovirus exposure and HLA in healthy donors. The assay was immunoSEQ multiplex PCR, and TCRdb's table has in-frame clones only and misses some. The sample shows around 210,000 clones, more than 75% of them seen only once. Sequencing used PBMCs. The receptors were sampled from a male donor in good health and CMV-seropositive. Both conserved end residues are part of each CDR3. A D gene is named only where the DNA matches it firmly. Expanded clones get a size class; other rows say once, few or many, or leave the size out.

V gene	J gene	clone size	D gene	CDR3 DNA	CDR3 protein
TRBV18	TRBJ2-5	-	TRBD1	TGTGCCAGCTCACCACTGACAGGGTTATTAAAAGAGACCCAGTACTTC	CASSPLTGLLKETQYF
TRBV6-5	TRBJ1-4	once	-	TGTGCCAGCACCCCGGGAACTAATGAAAAACTGTTTTTT	CASTPGTNEKLFF
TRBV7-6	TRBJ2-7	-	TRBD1	TGTGCCAGCAGCTTAGGGACAGGGGCTAGCGGTACCGAGCAGTACTTC	CASSLGTGASGTEQYF
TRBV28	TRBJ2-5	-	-	TGTGCCAGCAGTTCCCAACAGGTATCGTGGGAGACCCAGTACTTC	CASSSQQVSWETQYF
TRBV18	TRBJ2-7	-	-	TGTGCCAGCTCACCAGATACAGGCTACGAGCAGTACTTC	CASSPDTGYEQYF
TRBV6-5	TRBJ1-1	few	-	TGTGCCAGCAGTTACCCGTCCACTGAAGCTTTCTTT	CASSYPSTEAFF
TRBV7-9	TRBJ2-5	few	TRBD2	TGTGCCAGCCGACCGGGACTAGCGGGAATTCAAGAGACCCAGTACTTC	CASRPGLAGIQETQYF
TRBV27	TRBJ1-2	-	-	TGTGCCAGCAGTTTATATGGGGGGAGCTATGGCTACACCTTC	CASSLYGGSYGYTF
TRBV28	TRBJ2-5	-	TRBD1	TGTGCCAGCAGTAAGGGGACAGGCGCAGTCCAAGAGACCCAGTACTTC	CASSKGTGAVQETQYF
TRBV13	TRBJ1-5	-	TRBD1	TGTGCCAGCAGTTCCAACGACAGGGGAAAGGGTCAGCCCCAGCATTTT	CASSSNDRGKGQPQHF
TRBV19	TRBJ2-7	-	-	TGTGCCAGTACCTCCCAGGGCGATGACACCTACGAGCAGTACTTC	CASTSQGDDTYEQYF
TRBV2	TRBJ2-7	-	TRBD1	TGTGCCAGCAGGGAGGACAGGGGCGAGCAGTACTTC	CASREDRGEQYF
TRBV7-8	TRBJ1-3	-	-	TGTGCCAGCAGCTTAGGGGGGCTCGGAAACACCATATATTTT	CASSLGGLGNTIYF
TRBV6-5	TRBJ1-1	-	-	TGTGCCAGCAGTCAGACAGGAAGGACTGAAGCTTTCTTT	CASSQTGRTEAFF
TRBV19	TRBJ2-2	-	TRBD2	TGTGCCAGTAGTCAGACTAGCGGGGGGCTAACCGGGGAGCTGTTTTTT	CASSQTSGGLTGELFF
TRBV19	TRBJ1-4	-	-	TGTGCCAGTGGTGGGCGAGGGTATGAAAAACTGTTTTTT	CASGGRGYEKLFF
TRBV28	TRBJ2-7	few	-	TGTGCCAGCAGTTTACGGGTAGGCGAGCAGTACTTC	CASSLRVGEQYF
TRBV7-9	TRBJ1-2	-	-	TGCGCCAGCAGCTTAGAACTCTATGGCTACACCTTC	CASSLELYGYTF
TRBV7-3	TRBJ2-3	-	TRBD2	TGTGCCAGCAGCTTCGGCCTAGCGGGGCTCACAGATACGCAGTATTTT	CASSFGLAGLTDTQYF
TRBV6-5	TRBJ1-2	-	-	TGTGCCAGCAGCCCCGTGGCCTATGGCTACACCTTC	CASSPVAYGYTF
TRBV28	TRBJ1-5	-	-	TGTGCCAGCAGTTTGGGGCAGGGGAGTCAGCCCCAGCATTTT	CASSLGQGSQPQHF
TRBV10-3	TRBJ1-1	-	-	TGTGCCATCATGGCGAACACTGAAGCTTTCTTT	CAIMANTEAFF
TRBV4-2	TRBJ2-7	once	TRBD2	TGTGCCAGCAGCCAAGACTTAGCGGGGGGCGAGCAGTACTTC	CASSQDLAGGEQYF
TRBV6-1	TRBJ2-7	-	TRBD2	TGTGCCAGCAGCGAGGCGACTAGCCCATACTACGAGCAGTACTTC	CASSEATSPYYEQYF
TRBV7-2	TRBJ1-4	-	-	TGTGCCAGCAGCTTAGGGACAGCGAACCTAGCAACTAATGAAAAACTGTTTTTT	CASSLGTANLATNEKLFF
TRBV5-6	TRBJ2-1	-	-	TGTGCCAGCAGCCAGGGTGGGCGGCCAGAGGATCACAATGAGCAGTTCTTC	CASSQGGRPEDHNEQFF
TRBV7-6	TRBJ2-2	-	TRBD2	TGTGCCAGCAGCTTAGTTGCGGGAGGGCCCGACGGGGAGCTGTTTTTT	CASSLVAGGPDGELFF
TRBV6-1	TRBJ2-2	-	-	TGTGCCAGCAGTGAACCAGGGGAAATATTTGCCGGGGAGCTGTTTTTT	CASSEPGEIFAGELFF
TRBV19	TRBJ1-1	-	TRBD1	TGTGCCAGTAGTATAGGGACAGGGTCGAACACTGAAGCTTTCTTT	CASSIGTGSNTEAFF
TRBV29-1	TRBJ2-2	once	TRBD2	TGCAGCGTTGCTAGCGGGACCGCGAACACCGGGGAGCTGTTTTTT	CSVASGTANTGELFF
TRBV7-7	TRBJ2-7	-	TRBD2	TGTGCTAGCAGCTTAGGTCAAAGCGGGAGTGGCGAGCAGTACTTC	CASSLGQSGSGEQYF
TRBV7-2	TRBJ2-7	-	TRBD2	TGTGCCAGCAGCTTAGATCCTAGCGGGGCATACGAGCAGTACTTC	CASSLDPSGAYEQYF
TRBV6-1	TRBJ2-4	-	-	TGTGCCAGCAGTGAAGTCGAGGGTAGCCCCTTTTTGAACATTCAGTACTTC	CASSEVEGSPFLNIQYF
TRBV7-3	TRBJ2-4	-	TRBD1	TGTGCCAGCAGCAATGACAGGGAAAACATTCAGTACTTC	CASSNDRENIQYF
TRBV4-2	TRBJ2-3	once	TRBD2	TGTGCCAGCAGCCAAGAGTTGCGGGGGGGCGTAGATACGCAGTATTTT	CASSQELRGGVDTQYF
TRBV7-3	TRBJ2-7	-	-	TGTGCCAGCAGCTTAACAGGGGTCGAGCAGTACTTC	CASSLTGVEQYF
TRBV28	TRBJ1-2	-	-	TGTGCCAGCAATACAGGCCCATGGGACTATGGCTACACCTTC	CASNTGPWDYGYTF
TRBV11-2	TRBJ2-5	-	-	TGTGCCAGCAGCTCCCGAGGAGGTCAAGAGACCCAGTACTTC	CASSSRGGQETQYF
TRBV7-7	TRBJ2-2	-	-	TGTGCCAGCAGCTTAGGGAGAACTGGTACCGGGGAGCTGTTTTTT	CASSLGRTGTGELFF
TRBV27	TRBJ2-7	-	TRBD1	TGTGCCAGCAGTTCTCACACCGGGGCAGGGGGTCGGGTGCAGTACTTC	CASSSHTGAGGRVQYF
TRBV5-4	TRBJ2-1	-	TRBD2	TGTGCCAGCAGCTTGGCCGCTAGCGGGAGGAGCGATGAGCAGTTCTTC	CASSLAASGRSDEQFF
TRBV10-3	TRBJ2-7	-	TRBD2	TGTGCCATCAGTGAGTCCGTAGCTAGCGGGATAGGACCCGAGCAGTACTTC	CAISESVASGIGPEQYF
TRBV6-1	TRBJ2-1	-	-	TGTGCCAGCACCAAGAGGGAGTCCTACAATGAGCAGTTCTTC	CASTKRESYNEQFF
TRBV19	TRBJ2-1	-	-	TGTGCCAGTGGCACCTCAAGGAGGGCGTACAATGAGCAGTTCTTC	CASGTSRRAYNEQFF
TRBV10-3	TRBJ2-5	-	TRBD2	TGTGCCATCAGTCGTCTAGCGGGGGCCCAAGAGACCCAGTACTTC	CAISRLAGAQETQYF
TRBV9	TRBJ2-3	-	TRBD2	TGTGCCAGCAGCGGGACCCTGGGACTAGCGGGAGGGAATACGCAGTATTTT	CASSGTLGLAGGNTQYF
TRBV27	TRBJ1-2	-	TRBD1	TGTGCCAGCAGTCTTACCGGACAGGGGGCCAACTATGGCTACACCTTC	CASSLTGQGANYGYTF
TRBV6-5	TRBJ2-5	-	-	TGTGCCAGCAGTTACCTCGGGGGACCAGAGACCCAGTACTTC	CASSYLGGPETQYF
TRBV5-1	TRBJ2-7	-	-	TGCGCCAGCAGCTTGGCCCCCGGGGCCGGAGGGGAGCAGTACTTC	CASSLAPGAGGEQYF
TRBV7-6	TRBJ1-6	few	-	TGTGCCAGCAGCCAACAGACTAGGGAAACCTATAATTCACCCCTCCACTTT	CASSQQTRETYNSPLHF
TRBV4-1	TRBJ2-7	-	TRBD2	TGCGCCAGCAGCGCCGTACGCGGGAGGACCGAGCAGTACTTC	CASSAVRGRTEQYF
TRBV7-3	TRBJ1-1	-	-	TGTGCCAGCAGCCCGTATAGGGGGGGCAACACTGAAGCTTTCTTT	CASSPYRGGNTEAFF
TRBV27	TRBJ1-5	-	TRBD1	TGTGCCAGCAGCGCCGGGACAGGACGGTATCAGCCCCAGCATTTT	CASSAGTGRYQPQHF
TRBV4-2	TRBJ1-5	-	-	TGTGCCAGCAGCCAAGGGGGCAGCCAGCCCCAGCATTTT	CASSQGGSQPQHF